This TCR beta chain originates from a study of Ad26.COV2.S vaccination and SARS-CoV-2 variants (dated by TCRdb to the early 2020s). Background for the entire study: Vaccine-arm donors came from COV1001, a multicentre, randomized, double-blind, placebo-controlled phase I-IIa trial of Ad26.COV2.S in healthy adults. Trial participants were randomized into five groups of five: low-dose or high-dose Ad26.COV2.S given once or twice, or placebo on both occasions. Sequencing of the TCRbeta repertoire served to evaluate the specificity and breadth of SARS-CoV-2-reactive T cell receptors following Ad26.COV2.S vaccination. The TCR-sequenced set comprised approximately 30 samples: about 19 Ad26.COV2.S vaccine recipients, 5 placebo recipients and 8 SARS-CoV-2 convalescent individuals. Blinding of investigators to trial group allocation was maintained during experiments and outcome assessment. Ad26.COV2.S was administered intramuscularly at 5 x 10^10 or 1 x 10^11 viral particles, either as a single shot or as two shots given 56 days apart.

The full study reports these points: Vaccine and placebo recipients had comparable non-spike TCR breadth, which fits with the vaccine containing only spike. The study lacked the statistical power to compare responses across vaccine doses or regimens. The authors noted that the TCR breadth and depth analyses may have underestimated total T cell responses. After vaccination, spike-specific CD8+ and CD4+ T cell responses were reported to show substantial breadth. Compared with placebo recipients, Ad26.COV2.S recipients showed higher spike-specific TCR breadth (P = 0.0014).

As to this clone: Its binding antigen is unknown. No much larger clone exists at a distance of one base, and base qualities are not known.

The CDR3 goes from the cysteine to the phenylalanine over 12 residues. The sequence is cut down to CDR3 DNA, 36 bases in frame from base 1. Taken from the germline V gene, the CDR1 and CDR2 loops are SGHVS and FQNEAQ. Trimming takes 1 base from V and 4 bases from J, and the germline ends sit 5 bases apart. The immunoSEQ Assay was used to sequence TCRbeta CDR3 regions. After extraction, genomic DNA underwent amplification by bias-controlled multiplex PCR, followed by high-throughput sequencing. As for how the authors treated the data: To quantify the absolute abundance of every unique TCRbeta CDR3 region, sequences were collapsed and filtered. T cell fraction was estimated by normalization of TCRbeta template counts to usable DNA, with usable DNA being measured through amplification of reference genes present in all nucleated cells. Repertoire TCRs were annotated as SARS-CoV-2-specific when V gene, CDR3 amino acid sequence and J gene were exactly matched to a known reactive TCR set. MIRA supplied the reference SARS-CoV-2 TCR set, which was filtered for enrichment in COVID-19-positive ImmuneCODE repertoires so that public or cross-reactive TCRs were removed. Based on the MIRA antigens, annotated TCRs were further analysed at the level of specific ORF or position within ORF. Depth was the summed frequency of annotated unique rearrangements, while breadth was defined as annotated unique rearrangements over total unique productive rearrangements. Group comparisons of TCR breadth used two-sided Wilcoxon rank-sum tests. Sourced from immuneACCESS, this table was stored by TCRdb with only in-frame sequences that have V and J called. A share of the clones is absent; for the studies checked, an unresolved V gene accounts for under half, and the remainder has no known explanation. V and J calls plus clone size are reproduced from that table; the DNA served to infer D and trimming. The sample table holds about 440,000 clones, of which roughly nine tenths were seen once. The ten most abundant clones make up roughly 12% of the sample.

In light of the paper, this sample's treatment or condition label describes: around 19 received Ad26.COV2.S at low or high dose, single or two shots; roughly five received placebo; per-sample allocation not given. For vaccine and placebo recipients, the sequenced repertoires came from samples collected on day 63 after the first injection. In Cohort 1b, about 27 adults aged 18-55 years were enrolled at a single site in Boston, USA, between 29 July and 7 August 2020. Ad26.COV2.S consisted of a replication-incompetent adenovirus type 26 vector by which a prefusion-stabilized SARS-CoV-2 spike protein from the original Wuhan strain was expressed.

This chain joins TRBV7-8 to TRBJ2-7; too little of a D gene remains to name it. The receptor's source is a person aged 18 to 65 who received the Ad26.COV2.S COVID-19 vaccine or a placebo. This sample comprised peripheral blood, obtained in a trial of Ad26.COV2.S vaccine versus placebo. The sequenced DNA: TGTGCCAGCAGCTTAGTGGGGTACGAGCAGTACTTC. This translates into CASSLVGYEQYF.